A selection of T cell receptor beta chains follows, all from one sample in a study of human T cells and chemical hapten exposure. TCRdb re-called the RACE reads through MiXCR, storing one row per CDR3 protein. The sample lists fewer than 400,000 distinct CDR3 sequences; approximately 6.9% were seen once. The source was whole blood, collected in connection with sensitization to the hapten diphenylcyclopropenone (DPC). These TCRs come from a woman younger than 35 with alopecia areata. Some clones in this sample may be carry-over from other donors' samples. Each CDR3 is given with its conserved first and last residue. Fields, in order: clone size, J gene, V gene, CDR3 protein. Where a row states a size, it is once, few, many or the class of an expanded clone; other rows omit it.

clone_size: NA; j_call: TRBJ1-2; v_call: TRBV20-1; cdr3_aa: CSARSVLGSYGYTF
clone_size: few; j_call: TRBJ2-5; v_call: TRBV5-4; cdr3_aa: CASSLLLSEGIETQYF
clone_size: NA; j_call: TRBJ1-1; v_call: TRBV15; cdr3_aa: CATSPLHRGPRDTEAFF
clone_size: few; j_call: TRBJ2-2; v_call: TRBV9; cdr3_aa: CASSVRLAWNTGELFF
clone_size: many; j_call: TRBJ2-1; v_call: TRBV4-1; cdr3_aa: CASSQDAFQSYNEQFF
clone_size: many; j_call: TRBJ2-1; v_call: TRBV6-2/TRBV6-3; cdr3_aa: CASQRGTYNEQFF
clone_size: few; j_call: TRBJ2-3; v_call: TRBV5-5; cdr3_aa: CASSLATRSDTQYF
clone_size: many; j_call: TRBJ2-1; v_call: TRBV2; cdr3_aa: CASRRLAGGYNEQFF
clone_size: NA; j_call: TRBJ2-3; v_call: TRBV6-4; cdr3_aa: CASSDSAGGEGTDTQYF
clone_size: many; j_call: TRBJ2-3; v_call: TRBV12-3/TRBV12-4; cdr3_aa: CATTSRRGGPTDTQYF
clone_size: few; j_call: TRBJ1-1; v_call: TRBV7-9; cdr3_aa: CANREMNTEAFF
clone_size: few; j_call: TRBJ2-1; v_call: TRBV12-3/TRBV12-4; cdr3_aa: CASSFKGSSYNEQFF
clone_size: few; j_call: TRBJ1-1; v_call: TRBV6-5; cdr3_aa: CASILRDRQGKTFF
clone_size: many; j_call: TRBJ1-2; v_call: TRBV6-5; cdr3_aa: CASSLGGGDYGYTF
clone_size: many; j_call: TRBJ2-1; v_call: TRBV29-1; cdr3_aa: CSTFPNMYNEQFF
clone_size: many; j_call: TRBJ2-7; v_call: TRBV5-1; cdr3_aa: CASSLDGTSGYEQYF
clone_size: many; j_call: TRBJ1-1; v_call: TRBV18; cdr3_aa: CASSPSTGTTEAFF
clone_size: few; j_call: TRBJ1-6; v_call: TRBV6-2/TRBV6-3; cdr3_aa: CASRLTSGSSYNSPLHF
clone_size: NA; j_call: TRBJ2-5; v_call: TRBV2; cdr3_aa: CASCQDQETQYF
clone_size: few; j_call: TRBJ2-7; v_call: TRBV25-1; cdr3_aa: CASSESGSLSYEQYF
clone_size: few; j_call: TRBJ1-6; v_call: TRBV6-5; cdr3_aa: CASRPTSGVAYNSPLHF
clone_size: many; j_call: TRBJ1-4; v_call: TRBV7-2; cdr3_aa: CASSLEGATNEKLFF
clone_size: NA; j_call: TRBJ1-5; v_call: TRBV21-1; cdr3_aa: CASSKAQTDLSNQPQHF
clone_size: many; j_call: TRBJ1-1; v_call: TRBV20-1; cdr3_aa: CSALGTSPEAFF
clone_size: few; j_call: TRBJ1-5; v_call: TRBV6-2/TRBV6-3; cdr3_aa: CASTSYGDPYQPQHF
clone_size: many; j_call: TRBJ2-6; v_call: TRBV6-5; cdr3_aa: CASSLRTGYSGANVLTF
clone_size: many; j_call: TRBJ1-2; v_call: TRBV3-1; cdr3_aa: CASSQADRGLFGYTF
clone_size: many; j_call: TRBJ2-3; v_call: TRBV12-3/TRBV12-4; cdr3_aa: CASSTGGTSGTDTQYF
clone_size: many; j_call: TRBJ2-7; v_call: TRBV10-3; cdr3_aa: CAVKQGTSRFYEQYF
clone_size: NA; j_call: TRBJ2-1; v_call: TRBV24-1; cdr3_aa: CATSLTGSLGEQFF
clone_size: many; j_call: TRBJ2-5; v_call: TRBV27; cdr3_aa: CASSFVGAGETQYF
clone_size: many; j_call: TRBJ1-5; v_call: TRBV29-1; cdr3_aa: CSVEGSGDQPQHF
clone_size: many; j_call: TRBJ1-1; v_call: TRBV20-1; cdr3_aa: CSAWLPTGDTEAFF
clone_size: many; j_call: TRBJ2-3; v_call: TRBV7-2; cdr3_aa: CASSLGGGYYTDTQYF
clone_size: few; j_call: TRBJ1-5; v_call: TRBV28; cdr3_aa: CASRIWGIDNQPQHF
clone_size: NA; j_call: TRBJ1-3; v_call: TRBV20-1; cdr3_aa: CSARGFSGNTIYF
clone_size: few; j_call: TRBJ2-3; v_call: TRBV6-5; cdr3_aa: CASSYSGLAGLGSDTQYF
clone_size: many; j_call: TRBJ2-5; v_call: TRBV5-1; cdr3_aa: CASSLGSGPRQTQYF
clone_size: NA; j_call: TRBJ2-7; v_call: TRBV7-6; cdr3_aa: CASSLAFSGGLSYEQYF
clone_size: many; j_call: TRBJ2-3; v_call: TRBV5-1; cdr3_aa: CASSLLGRGADTQYF
clone_size: few; j_call: TRBJ2-3; v_call: TRBV7-2; cdr3_aa: CASSQSGQSTDTQYF
clone_size: many; j_call: TRBJ2-3; v_call: TRBV6-5; cdr3_aa: CASSYPRSGTQTDTQYF
clone_size: NA; j_call: TRBJ1-4; v_call: TRBV6-1; cdr3_aa: CATEGTDGYEKLFF
clone_size: few; j_call: TRBJ1-5; v_call: TRBV6-5; cdr3_aa: CASSYGGVGPQHF
clone_size: few; j_call: TRBJ1-4; v_call: TRBV9; cdr3_aa: CASGVNGQSTNEKLFF
clone_size: few; j_call: TRBJ1-1; v_call: TRBV4-1; cdr3_aa: CASSLVARGDTEAFF
clone_size: many; j_call: TRBJ1-1; v_call: TRBV6-5; cdr3_aa: CASRRGQLNTEAFF
clone_size: many; j_call: TRBJ2-3; v_call: TRBV2; cdr3_aa: CASRLQGPRTDTQYF
clone_size: few; j_call: TRBJ1-1; v_call: TRBV7-9; cdr3_aa: CASSLTPGQGQEAFF
clone_size: NA; j_call: TRBJ1-1; v_call: TRBV5-1; cdr3_aa: CASRLRGDREEGAFF
clone_size: NA; j_call: TRBJ2-3; v_call: TRBV5-1; cdr3_aa: CASSGSGVASTDTQYF
clone_size: few; j_call: TRBJ1-5; v_call: TRBV7-9; cdr3_aa: CASSSGTGVGQPQHF
clone_size: many; j_call: TRBJ2-7; v_call: TRBV7-9; cdr3_aa: CASSPRTPGDPYEQYF